Each of the 26 T cell receptor beta chains below was sequenced from the same sample in a study of cytomegalovirus exposure and HLA in healthy donors. The PCR contained 60 Vbeta and 13 Jbeta primers. Only in-frame clones appear in the TCRdb table, and some are missing; sequencing was by immunoSEQ multiplex PCR. The data show about 170,000 clones, about 80% seen once. Source material: PBMCs. Source of these receptors: a woman in her 30s in good health and CMV-seropositive.

The genes are TRBV4-1 and TRBJ2-7; 8 nucleotides align to TRBD2. Germline assignment: CDR1 MGHRA and CDR2 YSYEKL. V lost 0 bases and J lost 4; bases outside the gene matches: 8. The CDR3 loop spans 16 amino acids. Here the CDR3 reads CASSQESASGLYEQYF. CDR3 DNA: TGCGCCAGCAGCCAAGAGTCGGCTAGCGGGTTGTACGAGCAGTACTTC.

This clone was recorded once. J is TRBJ1-1 and V is TRBV18; 7 bases are a match to TRBD1. From germline, CDR1 is KGHSH and CDR2 LQKENI. This CDR3 is built from 15 residues. The V gene end was trimmed by 3 bases and the J gene end by 12 bases; junction bases not matched to a gene: 16. The CDR3 is CASSPQETGVVRSFF. The CDR3 nucleotides read TGTGCCAGCTCACCCCAGGAAACAGGGGTTGTCAGGTCTTTCTTT.

This clone is a singleton in its sample. The chain joins TRBV5-1 to TRBJ2-2; 9 bases align to TRBD1. The germline V gene encodes CDR1 SGHRS and CDR2 YFSETQ. J gave up 7 bases and V 4 bases, and 8 bases lay outside the gene matches. The CDR3 loop spans 15 amino acids. The CDR3 reads CASSPGTGYSGELFF. The DNA for the CDR3 is TGCGCCAGCAGCCCGGGGACAGGGTATAGCGGGGAGCTGTTTTTT. The full variable domain, in which reference TRBV5-1 and TRBJ2-2 provide the parts outside the CDR3, is KAGVTQTPRYLIKTRGQQVTLSCSPISGHRSVSWYQQTPGQGLQFLFEYFSETQRNKGNFPGRFSGRQFSNSRSEMNVSTLELGDSALYLCASSPGTGYSGELFFGEGSRLTVL.

The gene calls are TRBV2 and TRBJ2-1, with a possible D match to TRBD2 (6 bases). Germline values: CDR1 SNHLY, CDR2 FYNNEI. The CDR3 has 13 amino acids. Trimming cost V 6 bases and J 9 bases, with 15 bases left between them. The CDR3 sequence: CASSPPGGVEQFF. For the CDR3, the DNA is TGTGCCAGCAGCCCCCCCGGGGGAGTTGAGCAGTTCTTC. The full variable domain, with the rest looked up from reference TRBV2 and TRBJ2-1, is EPEVTQTPSHQVTQMGQEVILRCVPISNHLYFYWYRQILGQKVEFLVSFYNNEISEKSEIFDDQFSVERPDGSNFTLKIRSTKLEDSAMYFCASSPPGGVEQFFGPGTRLTVL.

The V gene is TRBV9, the J gene TRBJ2-1; D is possibly TRBD2 (5 bases). Trimming pared 2 bases from V and 2 bases from J, leaving 11 bases between. CDR3 size: 15 residues. Germline CDR1 reads SGDLS; CDR2 reads YYNGEE. The CDR3 nucleotides are TGTGCCAGCAGCGTTCGGACTGATCCCTACAATGAGCAGTTCTTC. The encoded protein is CASSVRTDPYNEQFF.

The chain recombines TRBV4-1 with TRBJ2-3, with 9 bases aligning to TRBD1. The CDR3 is 16 residues long. The germline gives CDR1 MGHRA, CDR2 YSYEKL. Germline trimming cut 3 bases from V and 0 bases from J; bases unmatched to any gene: 4. CDR3 sequence reads: CASSHDGTGSTDTQYF. The DNA of the CDR3 is TGCGCCAGCAGCCACGATGGGACAGGGAGCACAGATACGCAGTATTTT.

This chain joins TRBV10-1 and TRBJ1-1; D ambiguous. CDR3 size: 13 residues. Germline CDR1 reads WNHNN; CDR2 reads SYGVQD (reference sequence). V lost 5 bases and J 3 bases, leaving 10 bases between the germline ends. The CDR3 sequence is CASSSNEDTEAFF. The CDR3 bases are TGCGCCAGCAGTTCAAATGAGGACACTGAAGCTTTCTTT.

The CDR3 DNA is TGTGCCAGCAAGGGACAGGGGGCAGGGTATGGCTACACCTTC. This translates into CASKGQGAGYGYTF. The rearrangement joins TRBV28 to TRBJ1-2, with 12 bases identical to TRBD1. The CDR3 length is 14 residues. J lost 5 bases, V lost 7 bases, and 5 bases had no gene match. Germline V gene lookup returns CDR1 MDHEN and CDR2 SYDVKM.

This clone has only a few counts. The rearrangement joins TRBV6-1 to TRBJ2-1; D is ambiguous. CDR3 length equals 15 residues. Germline lookup yields CDR1 MNHNS and CDR2 SASEGT. Trimming pared 1 base from V and 0 bases from J, leaving 7 bases between. The CDR3 DNA is TGTGCCAGCAGTGAAGTGGCCGACTCCTACAATGAGCAGTTCTTC. As protein: CASSEVADSYNEQFF.

The rearrangement uses TRBV11-2 and TRBJ2-5, with D perhaps TRBD2 (5 bases). CDR3 length equals 13 residues. In germline, CDR1 is SGHAT, CDR2 FQNNGV. The V gene lost 3 bases and the J gene lost 5 bases, with 10 bases spanning the gap. The CDR3 sequence is CASSFSGWETQYF. The CDR3 DNA reads TGTGCCAGCAGCTTCTCGGGGTGGGAGACCCAGTACTTC.

This chain joins TRBV7-6 and TRBJ2-7; 11 nucleotides match TRBD2. The CDR3 length is 16 residues. Trimming cost V 0 bases and J 4 bases; bases outside gene matches: 5. Germline assignment: CDR1 SGHVS and CDR2 FNYEAQ. CDR3 coding DNA: TGTGCCAGCAGCTTAGCGGGGACTAGCGGCCCGTACGAGCAGTACTTC. It specifies CASSLAGTSGPYEQYF.

The gene calls are TRBV4-2 and TRBJ1-4; 9 nucleotides match TRBD1. Germline CDR1 is LGHNA and CDR2 is YNFKEQ. The CDR3 length is 15 residues. V shed 1 base and J 7 bases; nucleotides not matched to a gene: 4. In nucleotides, the CDR3 is TGTGCCAGCAGCCAAGTCCAGGACAGGGGTGAAAAACTGTTTTTT. The encoded protein is CASSQVQDRGEKLFF.

This clone was seen once. The chain carries TRBV27 and TRBJ1-4, with 7 bases fitting TRBD1. Germline loops: CDR1 MNHEY, CDR2 SMNVEV (reference sequence). V trimming: 5 bases; J trimming: 4 bases; junction bases outside the gene matches: 7. The CDR3 extends over 15 amino acids. CDR3 residues: CASSPGTVFNEKLFF. Here the CDR3 DNA reads TGTGCCAGCAGTCCAGGGACAGTCTTTAATGAAAAACTGTTTTTT.

Comment on this clone: This sample also contains other DNA sequences that code for the same CDR3. The CDR3 nucleotides are TGTGCCAGCAGCGTAGTCGGGACCGGGGAGCTGTTTTTT. It encodes CASSVVGTGELFF. The chain couples TRBV9 to TRBJ2-2, with no clear D. The CDR3 consists of 13 residues. Between the trimmed V and J ends, which lost 0 bases and 5 bases, there was a span of 5 bases. The germline gives CDR1 SGDLS, CDR2 YYNGEE.

The chain employs TRBV30 and TRBJ2-5; D call uncertain. V was pared by 3 bases and J by 1 base, with 6 bases between. The CDR3 totals 12 residues. Germline V gene sequence: CDR1 GTSNPN, CDR2 SVGIG (reference sequence). In DNA form, the CDR3 reads TGTGCCTGGAGCCGAGTCCAAGAGACCCAGTACTTC. Protein: CAWSRVQETQYF.

This chain connects TRBV7-9 to TRBJ2-7; D call uncertain. This CDR3 contains 11 residues. CDR1 SEHNR and CDR2 FQNEAQ come from the germline V gene (reference sequence). Trimming left V 5 bases short and J 3 bases short, with 5 bases between. CDR3 sequence reads: CASSQRYEQYF. CDR3 coding DNA: TGTGCCAGCAGCCAGCGCTACGAGCAGTACTTC.

This sequence joins TRBV6-1 and TRBJ2-7, with 8 bases lining up with TRBD1. The germline CDR1 and CDR2 sequences are MNHNS and SASEGT. The CDR3 length is 15 residues. Trimming took 4 bases from V and 5 from J; bases not matched to a gene: 10. The CDR3 DNA reads TGTGCCAGCAGTGCCACAGGGGGGTTGAGGAACGAGCAGTACTTC. It specifies CASSATGGLRNEQYF.

The chain links TRBV7-9 to TRBJ1-1; D is ambiguous. The V end was cut by 5 bases, the J end by 0 bases, with 4 bases between. Germline loops: CDR1 SEHNR, CDR2 FQNEAQ (reference sequence). The CDR3 totals 12 residues. The CDR3 loop reads CASSRVNTEAFF. The CDR3 nucleotides read TGTGCCAGCAGCCGAGTGAACACTGAAGCTTTCTTT.

The chain employs TRBV11-3 and TRBJ2-2, with TRBD1 as a possible D gene (6 bases). CDR1 is SGHNT, CDR2 YENEEA, per germline. CDR3 length: 17 residues. The V end was cut by 2 bases, the J end by 5 bases, with 18 bases between. The CDR3 DNA reads as TGTGCCAGCAGCTTAATCCGAACAGGGTTATTAACCGGGGAGCTGTTTTTT. This gives the protein CASSLIRTGLLTGELFF.

The chain joins TRBV5-6 to TRBJ2-2, with D possibly being TRBD1 (6 bases). There are 15 residues in the CDR3. V lost 4 bases and J 3 bases, leaving 13 bases between the germline ends. CDR1 is SGHDT and CDR2 is YYEEEE in the germline V gene. CDR3 loop: CASSQGSYYTGELFF. DNA for the CDR3: TGTGCCAGCAGCCAGGGGAGCTACTACACCGGGGAGCTGTTTTTT.

The V gene is TRBV14, the J gene TRBJ1-2, with D tentatively TRBD1 (6 bases). The CDR3 length is 15 residues. Trimming left V 1 base short and J 4 bases short, with 13 bases between. Looked up from germline, CDR1 is SGHDN and CDR2 is FVKESK. The DNA for the CDR3 is TGTGCCAGCAGCCAAGTATCGGGGGGGCCCTATGGCTACACCTTC. Protein sequence: CASSQVSGGPYGYTF.

The CDR3 DNA is TGTGCCAGCAGTCCCATCGAAAGGGGCCGGGAGACCCAGTACTTC. It yields the protein CASSPIERGRETQYF. This rearrangement joins TRBV28 to TRBJ2-5, with D possibly being TRBD1 (5 bases). The CDR3 runs to 15 residues. V was trimmed by 5 bases and J by 5 bases, leaving 18 bases between them. CDR1 and CDR2 from the germline V gene are MDHEN and SYDVKM.

This clone was counted a single time. This chain connects TRBV6-1 to TRBJ1-2; a possible D gene is TRBD1 (6 bases). Germline CDR1 MNHNS, CDR2 SASEGT. The CDR3 is 13 residues long. Trimming cost V 2 bases and J 5 bases, with 9 bases left between them. DNA of the CDR3: TGTGCCAGCAGTGAACCCGGACAGTATGGCTACACCTTC. It translates to CASSEPGQYGYTF.

This chain links TRBV29-1 with TRBJ2-5; TRBD1 agrees at 9 bases. Germline V CDR1 and CDR2: SQVTM, ANQGSEA. This CDR3 spans 16 amino acids. J gave up 8 bases and V 1 base, and 14 bases lay outside the gene matches. CDR3 loop: CSVEGGATGGRETQYF. In DNA, the CDR3 is TGCAGCGTTGAAGGGGGCGCGACAGGGGGGCGGGAAACCCAGTACTTC.

The chain carries TRBV30 and TRBJ1-2, with D possibly matching TRBD1 (5 bases). Germline loops: CDR1 GTSNPN, CDR2 SVGIG (reference sequence). This CDR3 is 13 amino acids long. V shed 1 base and J shed 3 bases, with 9 bases lying between them. In DNA, the CDR3 is TGTGCCTGGAGTGGCGGGGCTTACTATGGCTACACCTTC. Translation: CAWSGGAYYGYTF.

This clone was detected only once. The genes are TRBV7-2 and TRBJ2-7; 7 bases match TRBD2. The V gene end was trimmed by 2 bases and the J gene end by 5 bases; junction bases not matched to a gene: 9. Per the germline V gene, CDR1 is SGHTA and CDR2 is FQGNSA. This CDR3 is built from 15 residues. DNA for the CDR3: TGTGCCAGCAGCTTACTGGCGGGAGCCGTGAACGAGCAGTACTTC. As protein: CASSLLAGAVNEQYF.